Below are 32 T cell receptor beta chains sequenced from a single sample in a study of cytomegalovirus exposure and HLA in healthy donors. A multiplex PCR was run with 60 Vbeta primers and 13 Jbeta primers. Assay: immunoSEQ multiplex PCR; the TCRdb copy retains only in-frame clones and omits some. The sample consists of approximately 180,000 clones, around 80% of them appearing once. Sample: PBMCs. These receptors originate from a man younger than 30 in good health and CMV-seronegative.

The chain carries TRBV27 and TRBJ1-6; D is possibly TRBD1 (5 bases). Germline-derived CDR1 and CDR2 are MNHEY and SMNVEV (reference sequence). This CDR3 has 15 residues. Trimming left V 0 bases short and J 7 bases short, with 10 bases between. This CDR3 is CASSLSGGLNSPLHF. For the CDR3, the DNA is TGTGCCAGCAGTTTATCCGGGGGTCTAAATTCACCCCTCCACTTT.

The rearrangement uses TRBV15 and TRBJ2-6, with 9 bases that match TRBD2. Losses at the gene ends were 0 bases for V and 1 base for J; bases not matched to a gene: 7. Germline CDR1 reads LNHNV; CDR2 reads YYDKDF (reference sequence). The length of the CDR3 is 19 residues. The CDR3 nucleotides read TGTGCCACCAGCAGAGAGGCGGGGGGGGTGGGATCTGGGGCCAACGTCCTGACTTTC. Translated, it gives CATSREAGGVGSGANVLTF.

The sample holds a few counts of this clone. The chain joins TRBV29-1 to TRBJ2-7, with D perhaps matching TRBD1 (6 bases). Germline assignment: CDR1 SQVTM and CDR2 ANQGSEA. V was cut by 6 bases and J by 4 bases, with 13 bases left in between. This CDR3 comprises 12 residues. CDR3 bases: TGCAGCGTCCACGGCAGGGGATACGAGCAGTACTTC. It encodes CSVHGRGYEQYF.

In this sample, this clone turned up a few times. The chain carries TRBV27 and TRBJ2-1; 9 nucleotides match TRBD2. Germline CDR1 MNHEY, CDR2 SMNVEV (reference sequence). This CDR3 has 16 amino acids. V shed 3 bases, J shed 5 bases, and the junction held 8 bases outside the gene matches. The CDR3 is CASSFTAGGPNNEQFF. The CDR3 DNA reads TGTGCCAGCAGTTTCACCGCGGGGGGGCCAAACAATGAGCAGTTCTTC.

The chain joins TRBV2 to TRBJ2-2; TRBD2 agrees at 13 bases. The germline V gene has CDR1 SNHLY and CDR2 FYNNEI. The V segment lost 4 bases and the J segment 2 bases; nucleotides outside the gene matches: 4. The CDR3 has 17 residues. As DNA, the CDR3 is TGTGCCAGCAGTGGAGGACTAGCGGGGGCTAACACCGGGGAGCTGTTTTTT. This gives the protein CASSGGLAGANTGELFF.

The J gene is TRBJ1-1, the V gene TRBV5-1; D is possibly TRBD1 (5 bases). The CDR3 totals 15 residues. Trimming left V 0 bases short and J 3 bases short, with 12 bases between. Per the germline V gene, CDR1 is SGHRS and CDR2 is YFSETQ. The CDR3 DNA sequence: TGCGCCAGCAGCTTGGCAAGGGGCGACGACACTGAAGCTTTCTTT. It translates to CASSLARGDDTEAFF.

This rearrangement joins TRBV28 to TRBJ2-7, with 7 nucleotides matching TRBD2. V lost 6 bases to trimming and J lost 2 bases; unmatched junction nucleotides: 10. The CDR3 loop spans 15 amino acids. CDR1 is MDHEN and CDR2 is SYDVKM in the germline V gene. CDR3 sequence (DNA): TGTGCCAGCAGCCCCAAGGAAGCGGGGACCTACGAGCAGTACTTC. Protein product: CASSPKEAGTYEQYF.

This clone was picked up a small number of times. Here the CDR3 reads CASTLTSGESYEQYF. The CDR3 nucleotides are TGTGCCAGCACCTTGACTAGCGGGGAGTCCTACGAGCAGTACTTC. The rearrangement joins TRBV28 to TRBJ2-5; 11 nucleotides agree with TRBD2. The closer fit of TRBJ2-7 to the DNA end suggests the J call may be wrong. This CDR3 comprises 15 residues. The germline CDR1 and CDR2 sequences are MDHEN and SYDVKM.

The J gene is TRBJ2-2, the V gene TRBV2; 11 bases agree with TRBD1. Germline CDR1 SNHLY, CDR2 FYNNEI. The CDR3 is 14 amino acids. V gave up 8 bases and J gave up 12 bases; unmatched junction bases: 11. CDR3 nucleotides: TGTGCCAGCTCCCCCGCAGGACAGGGGGCTAAGCTGTTTTTT. Its protein product is CASSPAGQGAKLFF.

The chain joins TRBV6-6 to TRBJ1-3, with D unclear. The CDR3 spans 15 residues. In germline, CDR1 is MNHNY, CDR2 SVGAGI (reference sequence). V gave up 6 bases and J gave up 0 bases, with 12 bases separating them. Written as DNA, the CDR3 is TGTGCCAGCAGCCCAACTGTGAGCTCTGGAAACACCATATATTTT. This sequence encodes CASSPTVSSGNTIYF.

This chain joins TRBV5-1 and TRBJ2-3, with unresolved D. Trimming pared 3 bases from V and 2 bases from J, leaving 7 bases between. This CDR3 spans 13 amino acids. Per germline, CDR1 SGHRS and CDR2 YFSETQ. CDR3 nucleotide sequence: TGCGCCAGCAGCTCGCGCATCACAGATACGCAGTATTTT. Amino acid sequence: CASSSRITDTQYF.

This chain links TRBV6-1 with TRBJ2-1, with D perhaps matching TRBD1 (7 bases). The CDR3 loop spans 14 amino acids. Germline V gene data show CDR1 as MNHNS and CDR2 as SASEGT. Trimming pared 2 bases from V and 6 bases from J, leaving 11 bases between. The CDR3 DNA reads as TGTGCCAGCAGTGAATTCCAGGGGGGCAATGAGCAGTTCTTC. It yields the protein CASSEFQGGNEQFF.

V gene TRBV5-6 combines with J gene TRBJ1-1; unclear D gene. Per the germline V gene, CDR1 is SGHDT and CDR2 is YYEEEE. The V end was cut by 4 bases, the J end by 4 bases, with 11 bases between. This CDR3 has 13 residues. CDR3 loop: CASSPRSGTEAFF. CDR3 DNA sequence: TGTGCCAGCAGCCCCCGGAGTGGCACTGAAGCTTTCTTT.

Written as DNA, the CDR3 is TGTGCCAGCAGTGACCTAGCGGGAGCAGATACGCAGTATTTT. Translated, it gives CASSDLAGADTQYF. This sequence joins TRBV6-4 and TRBJ2-3; 10 nucleotides align to TRBD2. Germline V CDR1 and CDR2: MRHNA, SNTAGT. The trim removed 2 bases at V and 4 bases at J, leaving 0 bases unmatched. The CDR3 runs to 14 residues.

A few counts support this clone. This chain joins TRBV28 and TRBJ2-7; TRBD2 matches at 9 bases. This CDR3 comprises 13 residues. Germline-derived CDR1 and CDR2 are MDHEN and SYDVKM. V gave up 6 bases and J gave up 4 bases; unmatched junction bases: 4. The CDR3 loop is CASSGTSLYEQYF. The DNA for the CDR3 is TGTGCCAGCAGCGGGACTAGCTTGTACGAGCAGTACTTC.

The J gene is TRBJ2-3, the V gene TRBV10-3; 7 bases agree with TRBD2. In germline, CDR1 is ENHRY, CDR2 SYGVKD. With V trimmed by 0 bases and J by 5 bases, 14 bases remained unmatched. CDR3 size: 18 residues. The CDR3 loop reads CAISESRGRRSGKDTQYF. CDR3 sequence (DNA): TGTGCCATCAGTGAGTCGCGAGGGAGGAGGAGCGGGAAAGATACGCAGTATTTT.

This clone has only one observation. The rearrangement uses TRBV7-2 and TRBJ1-6; TRBD1 aligns across 9 bases. The CDR3 contains 15 residues. Trimming at V came to 4 bases and at J to 6 bases, leaving 4 bases not matched to a gene. CDR1 and CDR2 (germline): SGHTA, FQGNSA. The CDR3 bases are TGTGCCAGCAGCTATAGACAGGGGGTTAATTCACCCCTCCACTTT. Its translation: CASSYRQGVNSPLHF. Looking up the rest from reference TRBV7-2 and TRBJ1-6 gives the full variable domain: GAGVSQSPSNKVTEKGKDVELRCDPISGHTALYWYRQSLGQGLEFLIYFQGNSAPDKSGLPSDRFSAERTGGSVSTLTIQRTQQEDSAVYLCASSYRQGVNSPLHFGNGTRLTVT.

V usage is TRBV9 and J usage is TRBJ1-5; D is possibly TRBD1 (5 bases). This CDR3 contains 14 residues. Trimming left V 4 bases short and J 0 bases short, with 8 bases between. Germline V gives CDR1 SGDLS, CDR2 YYNGEE. The CDR3 spells CASSTDSSNQPQHF. CDR3 coding DNA: TGTGCCAGCAGCACTGACAGTAGCAATCAGCCCCAGCATTTT. The whole variable domain, filled in from reference TRBV9 and TRBJ1-5, reads DSGVTQTPKHLITATGQRVTLRCSPRSGDLSVYWYQQSLDQGLQFLIQYYNGEERAKGNILERFSAQQFPDLHSELNLSSLELGDSALYFCASSTDSSNQPQHFGDGTRLSIL.

V is TRBV7-2 and J is TRBJ1-5; TRBD1 aligns across 7 bases. Germline V gene sequence: CDR1 SGHTA, CDR2 FQGNSA. Unmatched junction bases numbered 3, after V lost 5 bases and J lost 5 bases. The CDR3 covers 13 residues. The CDR3 sequence: CASSVRGDQPQHF. The CDR3, as DNA: TGTGCCAGCAGCGTCAGGGGGGATCAGCCCCAGCATTTT.

Notes on this clone: An end of the junction does not agree with germline; a read error may underlie this. The chain joins TRBV7-7 to TRBJ2-5, with D tentatively TRBD1 (5 bases). Germline V gene lookup returns CDR1 SSHAT and CDR2 FNYEAQ (reference sequence). The CDR3 has 13 residues. CDR3 protein: CASSTDREETQYF. CDR3 coding DNA: TGTGCTAGCAGCACAGACAGAGAAGAGACCCAGTACTTC.

The chain recombines TRBV13 with TRBJ2-1; 7 positions agree with TRBD1. Trimming removed 5 bases from V and 8 bases from J; junction bases left unmatched: 6. The CDR3 runs to 13 residues. Germline-derived CDR1 and CDR2 are PRHDT and FYEKMQ (reference sequence). The CDR3 loop is CASSTGQVYEQFF. The CDR3 region has the DNA TGTGCCAGCAGCACCGGACAGGTCTATGAGCAGTTCTTC.

The gene calls are TRBV28 and TRBJ2-7; maybe TRBD2 (5 bases). Germline values: CDR1 MDHEN, CDR2 SYDVKM. The CDR3 contains 14 residues. Trimming left V 3 bases short and J 0 bases short, with 9 bases between. The CDR3 is CASSFPGSSYEQYF. The CDR3 DNA sequence: TGTGCCAGCAGTTTCCCGGGAAGCTCCTACGAGCAGTACTTC. Combining the CDR3 with reference TRBV28 and TRBJ2-7 gives the whole variable domain DVKVTQSSRYLVKRTGEKVFLECVQDMDHENMFWYRQDPGLGLRLIYFSYDVKMKEKGDIPEGYSVSREKKERFSLILESASTNQTSMYLCASSFPGSSYEQYFGPGTRLTVT.

The chain joins TRBV4-2 to TRBJ2-1; 11 bases are shared with TRBD2. Germline CDR1 is LGHNA and CDR2 is YNFKEQ. The CDR3 extends over 16 amino acids. Germline trimming cut 3 bases from V and 4 bases from J; bases unmatched to any gene: 5. CDR3 region: CASSQRTSGSYNEQFF. The CDR3 DNA reads as TGTGCCAGCAGCCAGCGGACTAGCGGGTCATACAATGAGCAGTTCTTC.

The rearrangement links TRBV7-2 to TRBJ2-1, with D perhaps TRBD1 (6 bases). The CDR3 contains 12 residues. The germline CDR1 and CDR2 sequences are SGHTA and FQGNSA. The V end was cut by 4 bases, the J end by 9 bases, with 10 bases between. CDR3: CASSYRASEQFF. The CDR3, as DNA: TGTGCCAGCAGCTACAGGGCTAGTGAGCAGTTCTTC.

This clone was seen once. The chain joins TRBV6-1 to TRBJ2-7; TRBD1 matches at 7 bases. V lost 10 bases and J lost 4; bases outside the gene matches: 7. Looked up from germline, CDR1 is MNHNS and CDR2 is SASEGT. The length of the CDR3 is 12 residues. In nucleotides, the CDR3 is TGTGCCACAGACAGGGCCCGATACGAGCAGTACTTC. This codes for CATDRARYEQYF.

The genes are TRBV6-1 and TRBJ2-7, with 7 nucleotides matching TRBD2. V shed 2 bases and J 5 bases; nucleotides not matched to a gene: 6. Germline CDR1 and CDR2: MNHNS and SASEGT. The CDR3 is 14 amino acids. The CDR3: CASSEIWGGDEQYF. Here the CDR3 DNA reads TGTGCCAGCAGTGAAATTTGGGGAGGGGACGAGCAGTACTTC.

The chain recombines TRBV7-9 with TRBJ2-2; 8 bases match TRBD1. Germline CDR1 SEHNR, CDR2 FQNEAQ (reference sequence). The CDR3 has 15 amino acids. V dropped 3 bases and J dropped 6; count of bases not matched to a gene: 6. In DNA form, the CDR3 reads TGTGCCAGCAGCTTGGGACAGGAATGGGCCGGGGAGCTGTTTTTT. Its protein product is CASSLGQEWAGELFF.

V and J are TRBV11-2 and TRBJ2-1, with 10 positions matching TRBD2. This CDR3 region has 16 residues. Germline CDR1 is SGHAT and CDR2 is FQNNGV. The V gene end was trimmed by 2 bases and the J gene end by 1 base; junction bases not matched to a gene: 2. CDR3 DNA: TGTGCCAGCAGCTTAAGAGCGGGGGGGTCCTACAATGAGCAGTTCTTC. It is translated as CASSLRAGGSYNEQFF.

This chain links TRBV9 with TRBJ1-3; no clear D. Germline V gene data show CDR1 as SGDLS and CDR2 as YYNGEE. The CDR3 is 17 residues long. Trimming took off 0 bases at V and 0 bases at J, with 13 bases between the two ends. The CDR3 protein is CASSVGHSGFSGNTIYF. The CDR3 bases are TGTGCCAGCAGCGTAGGGCATTCGGGATTCTCTGGAAACACCATATATTTT. Based on the CDR3 plus reference TRBV9 and TRBJ1-3, the full variable domain is DSGVTQTPKHLITATGQRVTLRCSPRSGDLSVYWYQQSLDQGLQFLIQYYNGEERAKGNILERFSAQQFPDLHSELNLSSLELGDSALYFCASSVGHSGFSGNTIYFGEGSWLTVV.

The gene calls are TRBV5-1 and TRBJ2-1; 12 bases are shared with TRBD2. Losses at the gene ends were 0 bases for V and 0 bases for J; bases not matched to a gene: 13. CDR3 length: 21 residues. Germline V gene lookup returns CDR1 SGHRS and CDR2 YFSETQ. This chain's CDR3 is CASSLAWLAGGPGSSYNEQFF. CDR3 nucleotide sequence: TGCGCCAGCAGCTTGGCCTGGCTAGCGGGAGGGCCGGGGAGCTCCTACAATGAGCAGTTCTTC.

This clone was seen only a few times. This chain connects TRBV19 to TRBJ1-1; the match to TRBD1 covers 8 bases. CDR3 length: 14 amino acids. Germline CDR1 is LNHDA and CDR2 is SQIVND (reference sequence). The ends lost 6 bases at V and 1 base at J; junction bases unmatched: 4. CDR3 loop: CASSATGGNTEAFF. The CDR3 region has the DNA TGTGCCAGTAGCGCTACAGGGGGGAACACTGAAGCTTTCTTT.

This clone turned up a few times. This chain connects TRBV27 to TRBJ2-1; 10 bases align to TRBD2. CDR3 size: 19 residues. Germline assignment: CDR1 MNHEY and CDR2 SMNVEV (reference sequence). V shed 0 bases, J shed 0 bases, and the junction held 8 bases outside the gene matches. The CDR3 sequence is CASSLSIAGGRSSYNEQFF. CDR3 DNA: TGTGCCAGCAGTTTATCGATAGCGGGAGGCCGTAGCTCCTACAATGAGCAGTTCTTC.